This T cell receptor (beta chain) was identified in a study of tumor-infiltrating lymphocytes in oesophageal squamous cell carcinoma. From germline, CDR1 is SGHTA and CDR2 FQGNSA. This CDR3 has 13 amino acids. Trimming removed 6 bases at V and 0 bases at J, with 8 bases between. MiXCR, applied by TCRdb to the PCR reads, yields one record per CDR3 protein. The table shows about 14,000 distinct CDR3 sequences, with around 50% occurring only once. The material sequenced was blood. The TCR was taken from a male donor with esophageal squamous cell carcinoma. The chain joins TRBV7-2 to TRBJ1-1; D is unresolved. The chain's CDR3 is CASSPQMNTEAFF. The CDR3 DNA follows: TGTGCCAGCAGTCCACAGATGAACACTGAAGCTTTCTTT.